This T cell receptor beta chain was retrieved from a study of blood T cell repertoires in COVID-19. The CDR3 is 15 amino acids. Trimming removed 1 base from V and 1 base from J, with 7 bases in between. Germline V gene lookup returns CDR1 KGHSH and CDR2 LQKENI. Profiling relied on immunoSEQ multiplex PCR, and the TCRdb table lists in-frame clones only, not all of them. The sample lists about 190,000 clones, 70% to 85% occurring once. This chain connects TRBV18 to TRBJ2-2; D is undetermined. The TCR sequence derives from a woman in her forties or fifties with acute or convalescent COVID-19. Sequenced input: peripheral blood. The CDR3 nucleotides are TGTGCCAGCTCACCACGTGCAGTGAACACCGGGGAGCTGTTTTTT. Amino acids: CASSPRAVNTGELFF.